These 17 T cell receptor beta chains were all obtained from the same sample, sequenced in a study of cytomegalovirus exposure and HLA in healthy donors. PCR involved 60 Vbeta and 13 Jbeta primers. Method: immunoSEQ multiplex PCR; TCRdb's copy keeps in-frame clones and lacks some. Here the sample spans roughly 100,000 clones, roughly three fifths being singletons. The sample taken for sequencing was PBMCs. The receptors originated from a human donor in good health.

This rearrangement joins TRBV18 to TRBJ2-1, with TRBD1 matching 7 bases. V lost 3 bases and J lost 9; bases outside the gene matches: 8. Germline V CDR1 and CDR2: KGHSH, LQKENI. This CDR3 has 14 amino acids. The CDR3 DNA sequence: TGTGCCAGCTCACCCGACAGGGAGAGTGGTGAGCAGTTCTTC. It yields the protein CASSPDRESGEQFF.

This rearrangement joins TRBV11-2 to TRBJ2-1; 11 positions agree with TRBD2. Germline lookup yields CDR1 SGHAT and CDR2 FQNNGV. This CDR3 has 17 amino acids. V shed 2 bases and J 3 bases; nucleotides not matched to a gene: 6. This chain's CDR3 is CASSLSGGTSGYNEQFF. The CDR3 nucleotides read TGTGCCAGCAGCTTAAGCGGAGGGACTAGCGGCTACAATGAGCAGTTCTTC. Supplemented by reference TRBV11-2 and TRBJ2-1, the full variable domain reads EAGVAQSPRYKIIEKRQSVAFWCNPISGHATLYWYQQILGQGPKLLIQFQNNGVVDDSQLPKDRFSAERLKGVDSTLKIQPAKLEDSAVYLCASSLSGGTSGYNEQFFGPGTRLTVL.

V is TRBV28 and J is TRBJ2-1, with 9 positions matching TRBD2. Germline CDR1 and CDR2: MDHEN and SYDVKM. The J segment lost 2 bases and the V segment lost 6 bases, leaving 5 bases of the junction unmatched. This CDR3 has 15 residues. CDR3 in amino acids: CASRGLARPYNEQFF. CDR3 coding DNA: TGTGCCAGCAGGGGACTAGCTAGGCCCTACAATGAGCAGTTCTTC. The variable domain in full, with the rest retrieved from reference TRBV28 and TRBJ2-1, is DVKVTQSSRYLVKRTGEKVFLECVQDMDHENMFWYRQDPGLGLRLIYFSYDVKMKEKGDIPEGYSVSREKKERFSLILESASTNQTSMYLCASRGLARPYNEQFFGPGTRLTVL.

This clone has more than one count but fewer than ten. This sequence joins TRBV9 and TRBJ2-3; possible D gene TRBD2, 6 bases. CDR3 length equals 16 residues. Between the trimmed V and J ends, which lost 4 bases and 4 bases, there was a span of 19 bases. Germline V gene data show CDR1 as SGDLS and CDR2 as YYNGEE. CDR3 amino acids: CASSPFGAGPADTQYF. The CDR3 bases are TGTGCCAGCAGCCCATTCGGCGCGGGACCAGCAGATACGCAGTATTTT.

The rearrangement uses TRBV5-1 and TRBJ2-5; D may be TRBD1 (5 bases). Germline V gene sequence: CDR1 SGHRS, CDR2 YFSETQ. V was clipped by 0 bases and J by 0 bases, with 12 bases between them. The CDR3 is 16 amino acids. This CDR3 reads CASSLEGVYDQETQYF. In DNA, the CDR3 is TGCGCCAGCAGCTTGGAAGGGGTTTACGACCAAGAGACCCAGTACTTC.

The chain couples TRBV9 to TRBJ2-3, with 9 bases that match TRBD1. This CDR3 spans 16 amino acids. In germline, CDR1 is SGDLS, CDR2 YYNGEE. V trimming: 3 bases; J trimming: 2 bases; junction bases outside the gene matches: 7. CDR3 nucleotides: TGTGCCAGCAGCGGACCGGGACAGGGTAACACAGATACGCAGTATTTT. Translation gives CASSGPGQGNTDTQYF. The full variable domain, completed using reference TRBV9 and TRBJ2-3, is DSGVTQTPKHLITATGQRVTLRCSPRSGDLSVYWYQQSLDQGLQFLIQYYNGEERAKGNILERFSAQQFPDLHSELNLSSLELGDSALYFCASSGPGQGNTDTQYFGPGTRLTVL.

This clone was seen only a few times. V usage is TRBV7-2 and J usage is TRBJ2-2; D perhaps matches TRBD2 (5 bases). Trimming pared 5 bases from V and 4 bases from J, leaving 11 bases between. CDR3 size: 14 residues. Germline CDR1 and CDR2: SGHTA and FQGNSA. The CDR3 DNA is TGTGCCAGCAGCCCTAGCCCGGGCACCGGGGAGCTGTTTTTT. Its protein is CASSPSPGTGELFF.

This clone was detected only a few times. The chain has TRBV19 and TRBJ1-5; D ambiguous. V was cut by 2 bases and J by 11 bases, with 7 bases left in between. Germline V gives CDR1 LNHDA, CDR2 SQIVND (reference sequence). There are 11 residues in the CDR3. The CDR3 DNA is TGTGCCAGTAGTATAAACGGGGCCCAGCATTTT. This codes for CASSINGAQHF.

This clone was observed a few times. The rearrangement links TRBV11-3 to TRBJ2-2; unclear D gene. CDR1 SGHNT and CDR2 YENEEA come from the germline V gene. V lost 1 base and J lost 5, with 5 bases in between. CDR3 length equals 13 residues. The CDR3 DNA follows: TGTGCCAGCAGCTTAGGTCCTACCGGGGAGCTGTTTTTT. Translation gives CASSLGPTGELFF.

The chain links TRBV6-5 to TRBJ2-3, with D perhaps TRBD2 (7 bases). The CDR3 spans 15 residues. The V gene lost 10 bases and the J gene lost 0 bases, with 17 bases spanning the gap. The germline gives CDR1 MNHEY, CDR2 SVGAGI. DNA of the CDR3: TGTGCCACGAAACCGGCGGGGGCTAGCACAGATACGCAGTATTTT. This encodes CATKPAGASTDTQYF.

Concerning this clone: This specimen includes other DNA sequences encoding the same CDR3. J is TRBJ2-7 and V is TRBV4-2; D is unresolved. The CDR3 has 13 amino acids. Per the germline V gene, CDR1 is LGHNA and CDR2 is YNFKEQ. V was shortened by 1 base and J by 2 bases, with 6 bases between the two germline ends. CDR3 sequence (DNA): TGTGCCAGCAGCCAAGGTCAAACCTACGAGCAGTACTTC. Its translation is CASSQGQTYEQYF.

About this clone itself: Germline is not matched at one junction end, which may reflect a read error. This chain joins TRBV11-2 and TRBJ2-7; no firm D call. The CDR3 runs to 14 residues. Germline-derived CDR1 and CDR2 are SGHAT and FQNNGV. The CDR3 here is CASSLGARSYGQYF. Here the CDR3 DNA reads TGTGCCAGCAGCTTAGGCGCGCGGTCCTACGGGCAGTACTTC.

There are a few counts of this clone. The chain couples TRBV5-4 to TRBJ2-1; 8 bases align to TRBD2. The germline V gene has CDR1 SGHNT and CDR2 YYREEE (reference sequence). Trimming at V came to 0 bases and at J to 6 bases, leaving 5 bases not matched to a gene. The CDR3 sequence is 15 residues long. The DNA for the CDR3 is TGTGCCAGCAGCTTGGTAAGCGGGAGAGGCAATGAGCAGTTCTTC. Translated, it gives CASSLVSGRGNEQFF.

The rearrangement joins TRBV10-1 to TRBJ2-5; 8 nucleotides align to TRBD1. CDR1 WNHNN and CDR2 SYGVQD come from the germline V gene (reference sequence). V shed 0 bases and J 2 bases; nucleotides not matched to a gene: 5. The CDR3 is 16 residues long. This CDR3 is CASSESVTGGQETQYF. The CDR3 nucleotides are TGCGCCAGCAGTGAGTCTGTCACAGGGGGTCAAGAGACCCAGTACTTC.

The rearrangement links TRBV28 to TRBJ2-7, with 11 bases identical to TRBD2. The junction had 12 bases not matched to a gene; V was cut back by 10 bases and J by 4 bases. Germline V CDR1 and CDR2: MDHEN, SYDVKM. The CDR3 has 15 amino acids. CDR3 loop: CATEGAASGGYEQYF. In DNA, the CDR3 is TGTGCCACCGAGGGGGCGGCTAGCGGGGGGTACGAGCAGTACTTC. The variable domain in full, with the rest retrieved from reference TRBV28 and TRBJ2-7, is DVKVTQSSRYLVKRTGEKVFLECVQDMDHENMFWYRQDPGLGLRLIYFSYDVKMKEKGDIPEGYSVSREKKERFSLILESASTNQTSMYLCATEGAASGGYEQYFGPGTRLTVT.

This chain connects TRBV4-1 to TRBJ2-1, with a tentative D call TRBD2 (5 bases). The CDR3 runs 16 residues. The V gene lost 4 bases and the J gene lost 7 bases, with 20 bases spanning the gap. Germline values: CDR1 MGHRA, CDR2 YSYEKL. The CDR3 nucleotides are TGCGCCAGCAGCCGGCAGGACTTCCTCCTGGGGAATGAGCAGTTCTTC. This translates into CASSRQDFLLGNEQFF.

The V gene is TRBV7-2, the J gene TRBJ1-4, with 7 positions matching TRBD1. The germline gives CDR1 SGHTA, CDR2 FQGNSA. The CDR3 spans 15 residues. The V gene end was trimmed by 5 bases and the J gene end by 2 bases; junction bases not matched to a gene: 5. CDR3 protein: CASSTQTGTNEKLFF. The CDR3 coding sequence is TGTGCCAGCAGCACTCAGACAGGGACTAATGAAAAACTGTTTTTT.